The clone carrying this T cell receptor (beta chain) was found a few times. As yet, its antigen is unknown. This record comes from a study of CD8+CD57+ T cells in acquired aplastic anemia. For the study at large: Sorted CD4+ and CD8+ cells gave an average of approximately 3.4 ug of DNA. Sequencing produced an average of around 10 million reads per healthy donor for CD4+ cells. Study results and limitations: Some 29 shared CD8+ CDR3s appeared highly expressed within patients' immunodominant clones. A significant difference in CD8+ Simpson's diversity between patients and controls was not found.

There are 13 residues in the CDR3. Trimming took 11 bases from V and 4 from J, leaving 16 bases between them. Per germline, CDR1 SGHTA and CDR2 FQGTGA. The use of genomic DNA as template underpinned the TCR beta VDJ and CDR3 profiling. TCRdb reanalysed the reads using MiXCR and keeps one entry per CDR3 protein. The sample includes some 68,000 distinct CDR3 sequences, 50% to 55% of them seen just once. The TCR originated in a human donor in good health, serving as a control. Sequenced: sorted CD4+, CD8+, or CD8+CD57+ T cells (not recorded which) from PBMCs. This sequence joins TRBV7-3 and TRBJ2-3; perhaps TRBD2 as D (7 bases). For the CDR3, the DNA is TGTGCCGTTGGGGGGGGGCCCGCAGATACGCAGTATTTT. Its translation: CAVGGGPADTQYF.